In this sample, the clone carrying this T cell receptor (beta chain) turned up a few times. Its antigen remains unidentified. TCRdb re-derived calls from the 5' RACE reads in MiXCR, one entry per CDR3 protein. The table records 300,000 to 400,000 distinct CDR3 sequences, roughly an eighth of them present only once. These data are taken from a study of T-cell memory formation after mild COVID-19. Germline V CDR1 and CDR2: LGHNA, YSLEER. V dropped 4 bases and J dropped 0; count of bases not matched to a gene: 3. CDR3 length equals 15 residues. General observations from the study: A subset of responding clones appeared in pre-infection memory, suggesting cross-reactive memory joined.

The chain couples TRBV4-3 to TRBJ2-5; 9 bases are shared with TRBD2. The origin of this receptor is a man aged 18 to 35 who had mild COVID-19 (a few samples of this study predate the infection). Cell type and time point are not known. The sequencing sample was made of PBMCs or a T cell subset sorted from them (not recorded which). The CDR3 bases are TGCGCCAGCAGCCGTAGCGGGGGAAACCAAGAGACCCAGTACTTC. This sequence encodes CASSRSGGNQETQYF.